The present entry profiles one T cell receptor beta chain with its context. The sample comes from a study of control samples from healthy donors and cancer patients. CDR1 is LNHDA, CDR2 SQIVND, per germline (reference sequence). The CDR3 runs to 14 residues. V shed 9 bases and J 6 bases; nucleotides not matched to a gene: 12. Assay: immunoSEQ multiplex PCR; the TCRdb copy retains only in-frame clones and omits some. The sample has just under 100,000 clones, 85% to 95% seen once. Sequenced material: blood. J is TRBJ1-1 and V is TRBV19, with TRBD1 identical over 8 bases. This TCR was recovered from a man younger than 30 in good health. This chain's CDR3 is CASAQGTGAPEAFF. For the CDR3, the DNA is TGTGCCAGCGCACAGGGGACAGGAGCCCCTGAAGCTTTCTTT.